The TCR beta chain under discussion was sequenced for a study of CD8 T cells in ankylosing spondylitis. Broader study findings: A motif of roughly 8 highly homologous TCR beta variants was seen as apparently characteristic of ankylosing spondylitis blood.

About this clonotype itself: Its antigen is not identified. Mismatch with germline at one junction end may stem from a read error.

TCRdb re-analysed the 5' RACE reads in MiXCR, keeping a single row per CDR3 protein. The repertoire holds around 250,000 distinct CDR3 sequences, with over 8.5% as singletons. The CDR3 sequence is 12 residues long. Germline CDR1 is SEHNR and CDR2 is FQNEAQ (reference sequence). Material: blood, either unsorted or a sorted T cell fraction (not recorded which). The chain recombines TRBV7-9 with TRBJ1-5; D ambiguous. This receptor was obtained from a male donor with ankylosing spondylitis or in good health (not recorded which). The CDR3, as DNA: TGTGCCAGCAGCCCAGACAATCGGCCCCAGCATTTT. It is translated as CASSPDNRPQHF.